This is a list of T cell receptor beta chains from one sample in a study of blood T cell repertoires in COVID-19. Sequencing was performed with immunoSEQ multiplex PCR; in TCRdb, only in-frame clones are kept and a portion is missing. Of approximately 300,000 clones listed, 75% to 90% are singletons. The sample was peripheral blood. Receptors were obtained from a man between 25 and 39 years old with acute or convalescent COVID-19. CDR3s include the opening cysteine and the closing phenylalanine or tryptophan.

13 | TRBJ2-7 | TRBV6-5 | CAGGAIGTYEQYF
15 | TRBJ2-5 | TRBV19 | CASSTTSSGWETQYF
13 | TRBJ2-1 | TRBV5-6 | CASSLGVSAEQFF
15 | TRBJ2-3 | TRBV29-1 | CSVGPPGGSTDTQYF
14 | TRBJ2-7 | TRBV19 | CASSFGGSTYEQYF
15 | TRBJ1-3 | TRBV2 | CASSKTGNSGNTIYF
13 | TRBJ1-2 | TRBV18 | CASSSHQDYGYTF
13 | TRBJ2-7 | TRBV10-3 | CAISYPGGIEQYF
12 | TRBJ1-2 | TRBV6-1 | CASSENGFGYTF
18 | TRBJ2-1 | TRBV4-1 | CASSQDTPTGGTYNEQFF
14 | TRBJ2-3 | TRBV5-4 | CASSPERGKDTQYF
14 | TRBJ1-6 | TRBV5-1 | CASSLVPGRSPLHF
15 | TRBJ1-2 | TRBV29-1 | CSVGLTGRGNYGYTF
12 | TRBJ2-7 | TRBV2 | CASRGAWPEQYF
20 | TRBJ1-5 | TRBV5-3 | CARSLSTALWGDPKRRPQHF
14 | TRBJ2-3 | TRBV5-1 | CASSLMDWGDTQYF
13 | TRBJ2-7 | TRBV14 | CASSRSLRVEQYF
14 | TRBJ2-1 | TRBV6-5 | CASSYLGQYNEQFF
13 | TRBJ1-5 | TRBV7-9 | CASSLVRNQPQHF
16 | TRBJ1-1 | TRBV6-2/TRBV6-3 | CASSALRGGGNTEAFF
13 | TRBJ2-7 | TRBV5-4 | CASSPHAGDEQYF
15 | TRBJ1-4 | TRBV15 | CATSRNGQGREKLFF
14 | TRBJ2-5 | TRBV19 | CASSPGQVQETQYF